A single sample gave rise to the 15 T cell receptor beta chains below, sequenced in a study of siplizumab effects on memory and regulatory T cells (dated by TCRdb to the late 2010s). Library construction relied on the immunoSEQ multiplex PCR assay. TCRdb limited this immuneACCESS table to in-frame rearrangements with V and J called. A share of clones is missing; checked studies link under half to unresolved V genes, and the rest is unexplained. Here the sample has about 120,000 clones; just over 90% occur a single time. Clones ranked in the top ten supply roughly 0.17% of the sample. Input material: non-Treg CD4+ T cells sorted from blood. The sample's cell subset or site label is to be understood as: FACS-sorted unstimulated CD4+ non-regulatory T cells. These TCRs come from a human donor in good health.

This chain connects TRBV18 to TRBJ1-2, with D tentatively TRBD1 (6 bases). Germline CDR1 and CDR2: KGHSH and LQKENI. This CDR3 has 14 residues. The V end was cut by 3 bases, the J end by 4 bases, with 12 bases between. The DNA for the CDR3 is TGTGCCAGCTCACCGGACAGTACGAGCTATGGCTACACCTTC. Encoded protein: CASSPDSTSYGYTF. Full variable domain (missing parts from reference TRBV18 and TRBJ1-2): NAGVMQNPRHLVRRRGQEARLRCSPMKGHSHVYWYRQLPEEGLKFMVYLQKENIIDESGMPKERFSAEFPKEGPSILRIQQVVRGDSAAYFCASSPDSTSYGYTFGSGTRLTVV.

This CDR3 is CASSYSYRGQYEQYF. CDR3 DNA: TGTGCCAGCAGTTACTCCTACAGGGGGCAATACGAGCAGTACTTC. The J gene is TRBJ2-7, the V gene TRBV6-6, with 9 bases identical to TRBD1. Germline trimming cut 0 bases from V and 4 bases from J; bases unmatched to any gene: 4. CDR1 MNHNY and CDR2 SVGAGI come from the germline V gene (reference sequence). The CDR3 consists of 15 residues.

The gene calls are TRBV7-2 and TRBJ1-2; D ambiguous. V was clipped by 2 bases and J by 6 bases, with 10 bases between them. The germline V gene encodes CDR1 SGHTA and CDR2 FQGNSA. This CDR3 region has 13 residues. The CDR3 protein is CASSLPVLNGYTF. DNA of the CDR3: TGTGCCAGCAGCTTACCGGTTCTAAATGGCTACACCTTC.

V is TRBV1 and J is TRBJ2-1; the table's D call, TRBD2, was not checked against the DNA. TRBV1 is described as a pseudogene. CDR3 size: 18 residues. The CDR3 DNA sequence: TGCACCAGCAGCCAAGAAACTAGCGGGGGGGCCGTTTACCATGAGCAGTTCTTC. It yields the protein CTSSQETSGGAVYHEQFF.

The J gene is TRBJ1-2, the V gene TRBV9; 12 nucleotides align to TRBD1. The V gene end was trimmed by 3 bases and the J gene end by 4 bases; junction bases not matched to a gene: 4. In germline, CDR1 is SGDLS, CDR2 YYNGEE. The CDR3 consists of 15 residues. CDR3 nucleotides: TGTGCCAGCAGCGAGGGACAGGGGGCAGTCTATGGCTACACCTTC. Its translation: CASSEGQGAVYGYTF.

The chain combines TRBV28 with TRBJ1-2; D is unresolved. This CDR3 region has 13 residues. V lost 2 bases, J lost 7 bases, and 11 bases lay in between. The V gene's germline CDR1 is MDHEN and CDR2 SYDVKM. CDR3 residues: CASSLPGRSGYTF. The CDR3 coding sequence is TGTGCCAGCAGTTTACCCGGCAGGTCTGGCTACACCTTC.

On this clone itself: At one end, the junction sequence differs from germline, possibly due to a read error. The rearrangement joins TRBV10-3 to TRBJ1-5; D is unresolved. There are 14 residues in the CDR3. Per the germline V gene, CDR1 is ENHRY and CDR2 is SYGVKD. The CDR3 here is CASSYLDSNQPQHF. CDR3 nucleotide sequence: TGTGCCAGCAGTTACTTGGATAGCAATCAGCCCCAGCATTTT.

V is TRBV10-3 and J is TRBJ1-1; 8 positions match TRBD1. Trimming at V came to 4 bases and at J to 3 bases, leaving 4 bases not matched to a gene. From germline, CDR1 is ENHRY and CDR2 SYGVKD. The CDR3 extends over 14 amino acids. CDR3 DNA sequence: TGTGCCATCAGTGGGACGACAGGGGACACTGAAGCTTTCTTT. This codes for CAISGTTGDTEAFF.

The chain has TRBV19 and TRBJ1-2; D gene uncertain. Germline CDR1 reads LNHDA; CDR2 reads SQIVND (reference sequence). This CDR3 contains 16 residues. The ends were cut back, 4 bases at V and 2 bases at J, with 17 bases in the middle. In nucleotides, the CDR3 is TGTGCCAGTAGTAGAGAGGACCTCGGATGGAACTATGGCTACACCTTC. Its protein product is CASSREDLGWNYGYTF.

The genes are TRBV11-2 and TRBJ1-1; 7 bases are shared with TRBD1. Per the germline V gene, CDR1 is SGHAT and CDR2 is FQNNGV. This CDR3 comprises 14 residues. The junction had 8 bases not matched to a gene; V was cut back by 2 bases and J by 8 bases. The CDR3 here is CASSLQLQGSEAFF. In DNA form, the CDR3 reads TGTGCCAGCAGCTTACAGTTACAGGGGTCCGAAGCTTTCTTT.

The chain recombines TRBV4-3 with TRBJ1-6; the D gene is possibly TRBD1 (5 bases). Germline V gives CDR1 LGHNA, CDR2 YSLEER. CDR3 length: 17 amino acids. Trimming left V 0 bases short and J 1 base short, with 10 bases between. In DNA, the CDR3 is TGCGCCAGCAGCCAAGATAGTAGGGGATCCTATAATTCACCCCTCCACTTT. Protein: CASSQDSRGSYNSPLHF.

This rearrangement joins TRBV7-2 to TRBJ2-2, with 12 bases lining up with TRBD1. The V and J ends lost 5 bases and 6 bases, in that order; junction bases with no gene match: 7. The germline gives CDR1 SGHTA, CDR2 FQGNSA. The CDR3 has 16 amino acids. The CDR3: CASSPRGTGGPGELFF. Written as DNA, the CDR3 is TGTGCCAGCAGCCCTCGGGGGACAGGGGGCCCCGGGGAGCTGTTTTTT.

V and J are TRBV5-1 and TRBJ1-1; 10 nucleotides match TRBD1. Germline lookup yields CDR1 SGHRS and CDR2 YFSETQ. This CDR3 region has 16 residues. J gave up 4 bases and V 4 bases, and 10 bases lay outside the gene matches. Here the CDR3 reads CASSQILTGGLTEAFF. CDR3 DNA sequence: TGCGCCAGCAGCCAGATACTGACAGGGGGCCTCACTGAAGCTTTCTTT.

V and J are TRBV9 and TRBJ2-1; tentative D call: TRBD2 (5 bases). V was trimmed by 1 base and J by 1 base, leaving 9 bases between them. The V gene's germline CDR1 is SGDLS and CDR2 YYNGEE. The CDR3 covers 15 residues. The CDR3 spells CASSVSGGSYNEQFF. Here the CDR3 DNA reads TGTGCCAGCAGCGTATCCGGCGGGTCCTACAATGAGCAGTTCTTC.

This chain uses TRBV7-2 with TRBJ2-7; D is uncertain. Germline loops: CDR1 SGHTA, CDR2 FQGNSA. V was cut by 2 bases and J by 0 bases, with 5 bases left in between. This CDR3 region has 13 residues. The CDR3, as DNA: TGTGCCAGCAGCTTACCTAGCTCCTACGAGCAGTACTTC. As protein: CASSLPSSYEQYF.